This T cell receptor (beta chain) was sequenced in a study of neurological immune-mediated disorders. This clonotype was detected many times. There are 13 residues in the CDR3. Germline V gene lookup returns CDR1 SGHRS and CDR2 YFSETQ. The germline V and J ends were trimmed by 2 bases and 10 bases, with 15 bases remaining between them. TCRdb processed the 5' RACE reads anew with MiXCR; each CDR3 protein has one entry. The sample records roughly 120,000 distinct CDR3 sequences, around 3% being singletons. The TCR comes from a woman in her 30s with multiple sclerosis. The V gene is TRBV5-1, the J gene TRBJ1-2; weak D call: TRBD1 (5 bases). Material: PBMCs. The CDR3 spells CASSLDRDFAYTF. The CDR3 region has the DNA TGCGCCAGCAGCTTAGACAGAGACTTTGCCTACACCTTC.